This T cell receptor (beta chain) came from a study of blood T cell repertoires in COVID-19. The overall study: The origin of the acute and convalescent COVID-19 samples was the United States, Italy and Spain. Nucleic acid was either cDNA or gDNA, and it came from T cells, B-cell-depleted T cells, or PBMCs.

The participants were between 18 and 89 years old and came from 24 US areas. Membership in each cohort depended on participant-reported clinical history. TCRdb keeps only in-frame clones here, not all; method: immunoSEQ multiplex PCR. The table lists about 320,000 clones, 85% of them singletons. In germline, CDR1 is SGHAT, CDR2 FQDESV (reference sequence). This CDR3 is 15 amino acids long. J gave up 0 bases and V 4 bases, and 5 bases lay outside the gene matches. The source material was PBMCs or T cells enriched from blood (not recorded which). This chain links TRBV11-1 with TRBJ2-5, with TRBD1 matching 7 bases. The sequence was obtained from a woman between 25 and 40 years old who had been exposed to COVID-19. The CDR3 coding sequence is TGTGCCAGCAGCTCCCGGGACAGCTACCAAGAGACCCAGTACTTC. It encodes CASSSRDSYQETQYF.